A single sample gave rise to the 28 T cell receptor beta chains below, sequenced in a study of cytomegalovirus exposure and HLA in healthy donors. PCR was performed using 60 Vbeta and 13 Jbeta primers. Using immunoSEQ multiplex PCR, the repertoire was profiled, and TCRdb retains in-frame clones only, with some absent. The sample contains some 100,000 clones, about two thirds of which appear only once. Material: PBMCs. The receptors were sampled from a woman between 50 and 59 years old in good health and CMV-seropositive.

The chain has TRBV30 and TRBJ2-3, with D unresolved. Germline loops: CDR1 GTSNPN, CDR2 SVGIG (reference sequence). V lost 1 base and J lost 5, with 4 bases in between. CDR3 size: 11 residues. The CDR3 loop is CAWSAEDTQYF. In nucleotides, the CDR3 is TGTGCCTGGAGTGCAGAAGATACGCAGTATTTT. Full variable domain (rest looked up from reference TRBV30 and TRBJ2-3): SQTIHQWPATLVQPVGSPLSLECTVEGTSNPNLYWYRQAAGRGLQLLFYSVGIGQISSEVPQNLSASRPQDRQFILSSKKLLLSDSGFYLCAWSAEDTQYFGPGTRLTVL.

This chain joins TRBV5-1 and TRBJ2-3; 11 bases are a match to TRBD2. Germline V gene lookup returns CDR1 SGHRS and CDR2 YFSETQ. V shed 4 bases and J 5 bases; nucleotides not matched to a gene: 6. The CDR3 covers 15 residues. The CDR3 here is CASSPGLAELDTQYF. DNA for the CDR3: TGCGCCAGCAGCCCGGGACTAGCGGAATTAGATACGCAGTATTTT.

The V call is TRBV2, the J call TRBJ1-5, with D perhaps TRBD1 (5 bases). Germline V gene lookup returns CDR1 SNHLY and CDR2 FYNNEI. The V end was cut by 2 bases, the J end by 5 bases, with 13 bases between. This CDR3 is built from 15 residues. CDR3 coding DNA: TGTGCCAGCAGTGAAATGGGGGGAATTTATCAGCCCCAGCATTTT. The encoded protein is CASSEMGGIYQPQHF. Combining the CDR3 with reference TRBV2 and TRBJ1-5 gives the whole variable domain EPEVTQTPSHQVTQMGQEVILRCVPISNHLYFYWYRQILGQKVEFLVSFYNNEISEKSEIFDDQFSVERPDGSNFTLKIRSTKLEDSAMYFCASSEMGGIYQPQHFGDGTRLSIL.

CDR3 in DNA: TGTGCCAGTAGTATTATCAACAGGGAAGAGCAGTACTTC. As protein: CASSIINREEQYF. The J gene is TRBJ2-7, the V gene TRBV19; D perhaps matches TRBD1 (6 bases). V was shortened by 3 bases and J by 7 bases, with 13 bases between the two germline ends. This CDR3 is built from 13 residues. The V gene's germline CDR1 is LNHDA and CDR2 SQIVND (reference sequence).

The sample holds one count of this clone. The CDR3 bases are TGTGCCAGCAGTTTAGCGGGACCCAAGAACACCGGGGAGCTGTTTTTT. It is translated as CASSLAGPKNTGELFF. The rearrangement uses TRBV27 and TRBJ1-3; a possible D gene is TRBD2 (6 bases). The J call may be in error: the DNA end matches TRBJ2-2 better. Germline V CDR1 and CDR2: MNHEY, SMNVEV (reference sequence). The CDR3 length is 16 residues.

The rearrangement joins TRBV7-8 to TRBJ1-1; possible D gene TRBD1, 5 bases. The germline V and J ends were trimmed by 0 bases and 0 bases, with 8 bases remaining between them. The CDR3 length is 15 residues. Germline V CDR1 and CDR2: SGHVS, FQNEAQ. CDR3 sequence reads: CASSLAGRLNTEAFF. In DNA, the CDR3 is TGTGCCAGCAGCTTAGCGGGGCGGTTGAACACTGAAGCTTTCTTT.

This clone turned up a few times. J is TRBJ2-1 and V is TRBV7-2; 11 nucleotides match TRBD2. Germline V gene sequence: CDR1 SGHTA, CDR2 FQGNSA. This CDR3 region has 16 residues. V was clipped by 5 bases and J by 4 bases; unmatched bases: 7. The CDR3 sequence is CASSPRLAGGYNEQFF. The CDR3 bases are TGTGCCAGCAGCCCCCGGCTAGCGGGAGGATACAATGAGCAGTTCTTC.

J is TRBJ2-5 and V is TRBV20-1; possible D gene TRBD1, 5 bases. The V gene lost 6 bases and the J gene lost 5 bases, with 10 bases spanning the gap. CDR1 is DFQATT and CDR2 is SNEGSKA in the germline V gene (reference sequence). The CDR3 runs to 11 residues. CDR3: CSATKGETQYF. DNA of the CDR3: TGCAGTGCAACTAAGGGGGAGACCCAGTACTTC.

The rearrangement joins TRBV27 to TRBJ2-7, with D possibly being TRBD1 (5 bases). Trimming removed 0 bases at V and 9 bases at J, with 15 bases between. The CDR3 spans 14 residues. Germline V gene sequence: CDR1 MNHEY, CDR2 SMNVEV (reference sequence). The CDR3 protein is CASSLSISGQAQYF. The CDR3 DNA follows: TGTGCCAGCAGTTTATCGATCTCAGGACAAGCGCAGTACTTC.

This clone has a handful of counts. The rearrangement joins TRBV20-1 to TRBJ2-7; the D is unclear. Germline values: CDR1 DFQATT, CDR2 SNEGSKA (reference sequence). The germline V and J ends were trimmed by 4 bases and 7 bases, with 11 bases remaining between them. CDR3 length: 11 amino acids. The CDR3 sequence is CSAMPQTEQYF. The CDR3 DNA follows: TGCAGTGCTATGCCGCAAACTGAGCAGTACTTC.

V gene TRBV7-6 combines with J gene TRBJ2-5, with no clear D. Deletions cut 6 bases from V and 2 bases from J, with 10 bases between. The CDR3 has 13 amino acids. Germline V lookup: CDR1 SGHVS, CDR2 FNYEAQ. The CDR3 loop reads CASRAELQETQYF. CDR3 bases: TGTGCCAGCAGGGCGGAATTACAAGAGACCCAGTACTTC.

The V call is TRBV19, the J call TRBJ1-2, with a weak D call TRBD1 (5 bases). Germline loops: CDR1 LNHDA, CDR2 SQIVND (reference sequence). V lost 2 bases, J lost 1 base, and 5 bases lay in between. CDR3 length: 13 residues. In DNA form, the CDR3 reads TGTGCCAGTAGTATACAGGGTAACTATGGCTACACCTTC. As protein: CASSIQGNYGYTF.

This chain joins TRBV28 and TRBJ2-1; 13 nucleotides align to TRBD2. This CDR3 comprises 23 residues. Looked up from germline, CDR1 is MDHEN and CDR2 is SYDVKM. V was clipped by 6 bases and J by 5 bases; unmatched bases: 28. The CDR3 spells CASSTFFTQPETSGRFRDNEQFF. CDR3 sequence (DNA): TGTGCCAGCAGCACCTTTTTTACCCAACCGGAGACTAGCGGGAGGTTTCGGGACAATGAGCAGTTCTTC. Filled out from reference TRBV28 and TRBJ2-1, the complete variable domain reads DVKVTQSSRYLVKRTGEKVFLECVQDMDHENMFWYRQDPGLGLRLIYFSYDVKMKEKGDIPEGYSVSREKKERFSLILESASTNQTSMYLCASSTFFTQPETSGRFRDNEQFFGPGTRLTVL.

The chain links TRBV6-5 to TRBJ2-7; 9 bases are shared with TRBD1. CDR3 length: 15 residues. Germline lookup yields CDR1 MNHEY and CDR2 SVGAGI. V shed 6 bases, J shed 3 bases, and the junction held 9 bases outside the gene matches. DNA of the CDR3: TGTGCCAGCAGGGCACAATGGGGACAGGGCTACGAGCAGTACTTC. Its translation is CASRAQWGQGYEQYF.

The rearrangement uses TRBV7-9 and TRBJ2-5; D is unresolved. TRBJ2-7 explains the end of the DNA better; the J call may be wrong. Germline lookup yields CDR1 SEHNR and CDR2 FQNEAQ (reference sequence). The CDR3 sequence is 12 residues long. This chain's CDR3 is CASSLDIYEQYF. CDR3 sequence (DNA): TGTGCCAGCAGCTTAGATATCTACGAGCAGTACTTC.

J is TRBJ1-1 and V is TRBV2, with D unresolved. Trimming removed 7 bases at V and 1 base at J, with 16 bases between. Germline V gene sequence: CDR1 SNHLY, CDR2 FYNNEI. This CDR3 contains 15 residues. The CDR3 reads CASKVGVGPNTEAFF. The CDR3 region has the DNA TGTGCCAGCAAGGTCGGGGTAGGACCGAACACTGAAGCTTTCTTT.

This rearrangement joins TRBV4-2 to TRBJ2-2; 10 bases match TRBD1. Germline CDR1 LGHNA, CDR2 YNFKEQ. V was clipped by 3 bases and J by 3 bases; unmatched bases: 4. This CDR3 spans 16 amino acids. CDR3 sequence (DNA): TGTGCCAGCAGCCAGGGGACAGGGGTGGACACCGGGGAGCTGTTTTTT. Its translation: CASSQGTGVDTGELFF.

This clone appeared once. The rearrangement uses TRBV2 and TRBJ2-2, with D unresolved. The V and J ends lost 5 bases and 4 bases respectively, with 5 bases between them. The CDR3 is 12 residues long. Germline CDR1 is SNHLY and CDR2 is FYNNEI. The CDR3 region is CASSSPTGELFF. In DNA, the CDR3 is TGTGCCAGCAGTAGCCCCACCGGGGAGCTGTTTTTT.

This sequence joins TRBV19 and TRBJ2-1, with 8 bases aligning to TRBD2. V gave up 9 bases and J gave up 4 bases; unmatched junction bases: 11. Germline-derived CDR1 and CDR2 are LNHDA and SQIVND (reference sequence). This CDR3 spans 15 amino acids. The CDR3 loop is CASGRADLSYNEQFF. The CDR3 coding sequence is TGTGCCAGCGGGAGGGCAGATTTAAGTTACAATGAGCAGTTCTTC.

The chain employs TRBV7-3 and TRBJ2-1, with TRBD2 matching over 7 bases. Germline CDR1 and CDR2: SGHTA and FQGTGA. V lost 5 bases to trimming and J lost 2 bases; unmatched junction nucleotides: 6. The CDR3 spans 15 residues. The CDR3 DNA reads as TGTGCCAGCAGCCCCGCCGGGACTACCTACAATGAGCAGTTCTTC. Amino acids: CASSPAGTTYNEQFF.

In DNA, the CDR3 is TGCGCCAGCAGCTTGGGGGGGGTCTACGAGCAGTACTTC. Translating gives CASSLGGVYEQYF. The chain joins TRBV5-1 to TRBJ2-7, with D possibly TRBD2 on 6 matching bases. CDR1 is SGHRS and CDR2 is YFSETQ in the germline V gene. V shed 0 bases and J shed 3 bases, with 7 bases lying between them. This CDR3 spans 13 amino acids.

The CDR3 is CASRQGQGSSDTQYF. In DNA, the CDR3 is TGTGCCAGCCGGCAGGGACAGGGATCGTCAGATACGCAGTATTTT. J is TRBJ2-3 and V is TRBV28; TRBD1 agrees at 9 bases. Trimming at V came to 8 bases and at J to 4 bases, leaving 10 bases not matched to a gene. The V gene's germline CDR1 is MDHEN and CDR2 SYDVKM. The CDR3 runs 15 residues.

The V and J genes are TRBV6-1 and TRBJ1-2; 7 bases map to TRBD1. This CDR3 comprises 16 residues. The junction had 7 bases not matched to a gene; V was cut back by 0 bases and J by 3 bases. From germline, CDR1 is MNHNS and CDR2 SASEGT. This CDR3 reads CASSEAWDSTYYGYTF. The CDR3 DNA reads TGTGCCAGCAGTGAAGCTTGGGACAGCACTTACTATGGCTACACCTTC.

The V call is TRBV2, the J call TRBJ2-1; D possibly corresponds to TRBD2 (6 bases). The CDR3 is 14 residues long. V lost 3 bases and J lost 9, with 15 bases in between. Looked up from germline, CDR1 is SNHLY and CDR2 is FYNNEI. The CDR3 region is CASSDGTGAGEQFF. In DNA, the CDR3 is TGTGCCAGCAGTGATGGGACTGGGGCCGGTGAGCAGTTCTTC.

The chain has TRBV28 and TRBJ1-5; D not resolved. The CDR3 loop spans 13 amino acids. Looked up from germline, CDR1 is MDHEN and CDR2 is SYDVKM. Trimming stripped 2 bases from V and 6 bases from J, with 8 bases between. CDR3 amino acids: CASSLLGSQPQHF. CDR3 sequence (DNA): TGTGCCAGCAGTTTACTGGGCAGTCAGCCCCAGCATTTT.

The J gene is TRBJ2-4, the V gene TRBV5-1; D may be TRBD1 (6 bases). CDR1 is SGHRS, CDR2 YFSETQ, per germline. The germline V and J ends were trimmed by 7 bases and 7 bases, with 9 bases remaining between them. The CDR3 consists of 11 residues. In DNA form, the CDR3 reads TGCGCCAGCCGGGACACCAACATTCAGTACTTC. As protein: CASRDTNIQYF. The full variable domain, rest sourced from reference TRBV5-1 and TRBJ2-4, is KAGVTQTPRYLIKTRGQQVTLSCSPISGHRSVSWYQQTPGQGLQFLFEYFSETQRNKGNFPGRFSGRQFSNSRSEMNVSTLELGDSALYLCASRDTNIQYFGAGTRLSVL.

This clone was picked up one time. The gene calls are TRBV9 and TRBJ1-2; 7 positions match TRBD1. CDR3 length equals 14 residues. Looked up from germline, CDR1 is SGDLS and CDR2 is YYNGEE. Trimming cost V 3 bases and J 8 bases; bases outside gene matches: 10. The CDR3 reads CASSADQGVEGYTF. CDR3 DNA: TGTGCCAGCAGCGCGGACCAGGGGGTGGAGGGCTACACCTTC.

This rearrangement joins TRBV6-4 to TRBJ2-7, with TRBD2 matching over 12 bases. Trimming cost V 5 bases and J 4 bases; bases outside gene matches: 21. The CDR3 is 20 residues long. The germline CDR1 and CDR2 sequences are MRHNA and SNTAGT. The CDR3 loop is CASSFLLAGGPQLGVYEQYF. The DNA for the CDR3 is TGTGCCAGCAGTTTTCTCCTAGCGGGAGGGCCCCAACTCGGTGTATACGAGCAGTACTTC.